This TCR beta chain was identified in a study of T cell repertoires in cytomegalovirus infection. A few counts support this clonotype. The antigen remains undetermined. Regarding the study as a whole: It was HLA-C-restricted CMV-specific TCR beta clonotypes that dominated the response ex vivo.

TCRdb called the reads again in MiXCR, with one record for every CDR3 protein. Of approximately 400,000 distinct CDR3 sequences listed, roughly 30% are singletons. This CDR3 is built from 15 residues. The germline gives CDR1 SGHTA, CDR2 FQGNSA. V was clipped by 2 bases and J by 5 bases, with 15 bases between them. The chain uses TRBV7-2 and TRBJ1-1; D unclear. The clonotype comes from a human donor in good health (CMV status not recorded). Some clones in this sample may be carry-over from other donors' samples. The specimen was PBMCs. Here the CDR3 DNA reads TGTGCCAGCAGCTTAATCAACAGTAAGGGTACTGAAGCTTTCTTT. Its protein product is CASSLINSKGTEAFF.